Given below is one T cell receptor beta chain in context. Clinical histories supplied by participants themselves formed the basis of cohort assignment. This sample was taken from a study of blood T cell repertoires in COVID-19. The CDR3 has 15 amino acids. The trim removed 1 base at V and 0 bases at J, leaving 0 bases unmatched. The germline gives CDR1 LGHNA, CDR2 YSLEER. Libraries were prepared by immunoSEQ multiplex PCR; TCRdb keeps only in-frame clonotypes and omits some of them. Among approximately 200,000 clones listed, about nine tenths were seen once. This sequence originates from a woman in her 30s who had recovered from COVID-19. The material sequenced was PBMCs or T cells enriched from blood (not recorded which). The rearrangement uses TRBV4-3 and TRBJ2-1; the match to TRBD2 covers 7 bases. The CDR3 protein is CASSQVAGSYNEQFF. In DNA, the CDR3 is TGCGCCAGCAGCCAAGTAGCGGGCTCCTACAATGAGCAGTTCTTC.